This T cell receptor (beta chain) was retrieved from a study of Graves' ophthalmopathy and Graves' hyperthyroidism. Study-wide points: Most thyroid clonotypes expanded beyond 0.001 frequency were also found in blood. The model achieved approximately 71% sensitivity and 72.22% specificity for ophthalmopathy progression.

RNA transcripts were the source from which TCR beta CDR3 regions were amplified. The first-round RT-PCR employed HTBI primers together with the Qiagen OneStep RT-PCR kit. A multiplex PCR was then performed as the second round. TCRdb re-analysed the multiplex PCR reads in MiXCR, keeping a single row per CDR3 protein. In the table there are about 380,000 distinct CDR3 sequences, about 16% of which are singletons. The germline CDR1 and CDR2 sequences are MNHEY and SVGEGT. The CDR3 has 13 amino acids. The germline V and J ends were trimmed by 3 bases and 3 bases, with 8 bases remaining between them. This clonotype was counted ten times or more. What it recognizes is unknown. Stable hyperthyroid donors showed no ophthalmopathy during 18 months follow-up. Hyperthyroidism patients were newly diagnosed, under 2 months' duration, aged 18 to 65.

The chain couples TRBV6-2 or TRBV6-3 to TRBJ1-2; no firm D call. This clonotype was sampled from a woman under 30 with stable Graves' hyperthyroidism. The specimen was peripheral blood. The CDR3 DNA reads TGTGCCAGCAGTTATGGGCAGTACTATGGCTACACCTTC. This translates into CASSYGQYYGYTF.